Shown below are 5 T cell receptor beta chains from a single sample sequenced in a study of radiation and T cells in renal cell carcinoma. Time point meaning: baseline pretreatment blood. Treatment in this sample: 15 Gy SBRT to primary tumor, nephrectomy 4 weeks later. Profiled with immunoSEQ multiplex PCR; TCRdb holds only in-frame clones, not every one. The sample has roughly 120,000 clones, roughly four fifths seen once. Source: blood, taken from a patient whose treatment included radiotherapy and nephrectomy. These receptors originate from a woman aged 55-69 years with renal cell carcinoma.

The chain combines TRBV21-1 with TRBJ2-7. TRBV21-1 is reported as a pseudogene. The CDR3 loop spans 15 amino acids. The CDR3 loop reads CASSGKDHSSYEQYF. CDR3 in DNA: TGTGCCAGCAGCGGGAAGGACCACAGCTCCTACGAGCAGTACTTC.

The chain has TRBV2 and TRBJ2-6, with 8 positions matching TRBD1. The germline V gene encodes CDR1 SNHLY and CDR2 FYNNEI. The CDR3 length is 16 residues. Trimming cost V 6 bases and J 4 bases; bases outside gene matches: 8. CDR3 nucleotides: TGTGCCAGCAGCGAAACAGGGGGAGAAGGGGCCAACGTCCTGACTTTC. This gives the protein CASSETGGEGANVLTF. The full variable domain, in which reference TRBV2 and TRBJ2-6 provide the parts outside the CDR3, is EPEVTQTPSHQVTQMGQEVILRCVPISNHLYFYWYRQILGQKVEFLVSFYNNEISEKSEIFDDQFSVERPDGSNFTLKIRSTKLEDSAMYFCASSETGGEGANVLTFGAGSRLTVL.

The chain carries TRBV19 and TRBJ1-1; D unresolved. Germline V lookup: CDR1 LNHDA, CDR2 SQIVND (reference sequence). V was trimmed by 3 bases and J by 1 base, leaving 21 bases between them. This CDR3 contains 18 residues. The CDR3 DNA follows: TGTGCCAGTAGTATTACAGCGGACGGCGCCTTTACGAACACTGAAGCTTTCTTT. Amino acids: CASSITADGAFTNTEAFF. The entire variable domain, with the rest obtained from reference TRBV19 and TRBJ1-1, is as follows: DGGITQSPKYLFRKEGQNVTLSCEQNLNHDAMYWYRQDPGQGLRLIYYSQIVNDFQKGDIAEGYSVSREKKESFPLTVTSAQKNPTAFYLCASSITADGAFTNTEAFFGQGTRLTVV.

This clone was counted between two and nine times. J is TRBJ1-5 and V is TRBV19; D unclear. Trimming removed 5 bases from V and 4 bases from J, with 9 bases in between. This CDR3 spans 13 amino acids. CDR1 and CDR2 (germline): LNHDA, SQIVND (reference sequence). CDR3 sequence (DNA): TGTGCCAGTAGTGCGGACCGAAATCAGCCCCAGCATTTT. Its protein product is CASSADRNQPQHF.

The chain carries TRBV29-1 and TRBJ2-5, with 7 nucleotides matching TRBD1. Per the germline V gene, CDR1 is SQVTM and CDR2 is ANQGSEA. The CDR3 has 14 amino acids. V was pared by 4 bases and J by 0 bases, with 5 bases of the junction left unmatched. CDR3 in DNA: TGCAGCGTTGCGAGACAGGGCAACCAAGAGACCCAGTACTTC. Translated: CSVARQGNQETQYF.